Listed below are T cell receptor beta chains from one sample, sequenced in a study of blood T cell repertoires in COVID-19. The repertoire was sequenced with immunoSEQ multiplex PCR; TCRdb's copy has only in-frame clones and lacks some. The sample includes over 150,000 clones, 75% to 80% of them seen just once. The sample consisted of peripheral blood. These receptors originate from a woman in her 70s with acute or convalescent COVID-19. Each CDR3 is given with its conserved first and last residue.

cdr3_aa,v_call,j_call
CASSPTVSVPPDTQYF,TRBV5-5,TRBJ2-3
CASSQIYGLAGGEQFF,TRBV4-1,TRBJ2-1
CASSDTLLAGTSGEQFF,TRBV10-1,TRBJ2-1
CATGLPQGIQETQYF,TRBV10-3,TRBJ2-5
CASSYAGSGSYQLSSYNEQFF,TRBV6-2/TRBV6-3,TRBJ2-1
CASSLGLANNEQFF,TRBV27,TRBJ2-1
CASSVGAVDRGGYTF,TRBV9,TRBJ1-2
CATSDRTGPSPVNQPQHF,TRBV24-1,TRBJ1-5
CASSFGQGSSYEQYF,TRBV5-4,TRBJ2-7
CASSVPKAGVQTYTDTQYF,TRBV9,TRBJ2-3
CASSSQGNNEKLFF,TRBV5-1,TRBJ1-4
CASSFPRAVDGYTF,TRBV5-6,TRBJ1-2
CASSSSGTSTGPGELFF,TRBV5-4,TRBJ2-2
CASSQGSEKLFF,TRBV3-1/TRBV3-2,TRBJ1-4
CASSPWGRNSYEQYF,TRBV7-9,TRBJ2-7
CASSQIPPGTATGNTIYF,TRBV4-1,TRBJ1-3
CASSSPRYEQYF,TRBV7-9,TRBJ2-7
CASSPLGEQFF,TRBV6-6,TRBJ2-1
CASSSVGGDSPLHF,TRBV27,TRBJ1-6
CASSEQGGSYEQYF,TRBV7-9,TRBJ2-7
CASTSDSYEQYF,TRBV12-5,TRBJ2-7
CASSIRQGESGNTIYF,TRBV18,TRBJ1-3
CATPRDRVSPLHF,TRBV19,TRBJ1-6
CASSLELADYEQYF,TRBV7-8,TRBJ2-7
CASSVRGQTEAFF,TRBV2,TRBJ1-1
CASGGSNEQYF,TRBV10-3,TRBJ2-7
CASSQGEAPLHF,TRBV14,TRBJ1-6
CASSSDRGSQETQYF,TRBV5-4,TRBJ2-5
CASRDSKRYLNYGYTF,TRBV19,TRBJ1-2
CASSFDRDTEAFF,TRBV7-9,TRBJ1-1
CASRNRDSEPQHF,TRBV2,TRBJ1-5
CASSTSSGRFTGELFF,TRBV6-6,TRBJ2-2
CASSPLGAASMDGYTF,TRBV2,TRBJ1-2
CASSPKRSSYNEQFF,TRBV3-1/TRBV3-2,TRBJ2-1
CASSLGQASGANVLTF,TRBV5-1,TRBJ2-6
CASSETQGARRANVLTF,TRBV6-1,TRBJ2-6
CASTGPDWSPEAFF,TRBV6-5,TRBJ1-1
CASSVGLAGWGDTGELFF,TRBV9,TRBJ2-2
CASSLTSGSSTDTQYF,TRBV27,TRBJ2-3
CASSTRDSSYTEAFF,TRBV6-5,TRBJ1-1
CASSSRGPFSGNTIYF,TRBV7-2,TRBJ1-3
CAISQLAGSTDTQYF,TRBV10-3,TRBJ2-3
CASSSGTSGTGELFF,TRBV5-1,TRBJ2-2
CASRGSRYTGELFF,TRBV19,TRBJ2-2
CASSKSTQPYEQYF,TRBV21-1,TRBJ2-7